The next 13 T cell receptor beta chains were all read from a single sample in a study of cytomegalovirus exposure and HLA in healthy donors. PCR primers comprised 60 Vbeta and 13 Jbeta primers. Using immunoSEQ multiplex PCR, the repertoire was profiled, and TCRdb retains in-frame clones only, with some absent. The sample comprises 150,000 to 200,000 clones, 70% to 80% of which are singletons, and less than 2% rests with the top ten. The sequencing input was PBMCs. The origin of the receptors is a man aged 35 to 55 in good health and CMV-seronegative.

CDR3 nucleotide sequence: TGTGCCAGCAGCTTCAGACTGTGGAACACTGAAGCTTTCTTT. Protein: CASSFRLWNTEAFF. The J gene is TRBJ1-1, the V gene TRBV11-3; no firm D call. Germline V gene lookup returns CDR1 SGHNT and CDR2 YENEEA. The CDR3 loop spans 14 amino acids. The V and J ends lost 3 bases and 1 base respectively, with 9 bases between them.

V usage is TRBV25-1 and J usage is TRBJ2-3; TRBD1 might be the D (6 bases). Germline assignment: CDR1 MGHDK and CDR2 SYGVNS. V dropped 0 bases and J dropped 2 bases, with 15 bases sitting between them. There are 17 residues in the CDR3. The CDR3 DNA is TGTGCCAGCAGTGAATACGGTCCGGACAGCCACACAGATACGCAGTATTTT. Protein sequence: CASSEYGPDSHTDTQYF.

Points on this clone: An end of the junction differs from the germline gene, which may be a read error. The rearrangement joins TRBV7-9 to TRBJ1-2; the D gene is possibly TRBD1 (6 bases). This CDR3 region has 16 residues. Germline CDR1 and CDR2: SEHNR and FQNEAQ (reference sequence). The CDR3 nucleotides read TGTTCCAGCAGCTACGCGCGACAGGATCATAACTATGGCTACACCTTC. Protein: CSSSYARQDHNYGYTF.

The chain couples TRBV11-2 to TRBJ2-7; 7 positions agree with TRBD2. The CDR3 loop spans 13 amino acids. V was clipped by 1 base and J by 5 bases; unmatched bases: 2. CDR1 is SGHAT, CDR2 FQNNGV, per germline. The CDR3 protein is CASSLGGLDEQYF. CDR3 sequence (DNA): TGTGCCAGCAGCTTAGGCGGACTAGACGAGCAGTACTTC. Looking up the rest from reference TRBV11-2 and TRBJ2-7 gives the full variable domain: EAGVAQSPRYKIIEKRQSVAFWCNPISGHATLYWYQQILGQGPKLLIQFQNNGVVDDSQLPKDRFSAERLKGVDSTLKIQPAKLEDSAVYLCASSLGGLDEQYFGPGTRLTVT.

CDR3 nucleotides: TGCAGCGTTGGGGGGGGACCTACGGCCACTGAAGCTTTCTTT. This codes for CSVGGGPTATEAFF. The chain has TRBV29-1 and TRBJ1-1, with D possibly TRBD1 on 5 matching bases. CDR1 and CDR2 from the germline V gene are SQVTM and ANQGSEA. The CDR3 has 14 residues. Trimming took 4 bases from V and 4 from J, leaving 16 bases between them.

The chain has TRBV6-5 and TRBJ2-3; possibly TRBD1 for D (6 bases). Trimming left V 5 bases short and J 5 bases short, with 17 bases between. CDR3 length: 15 residues. CDR1 and CDR2 from the germline V gene are MNHEY and SVGAGI. The CDR3 here is CASSPYRELGDTQYF. DNA of the CDR3: TGTGCCAGCAGTCCCTACAGGGAATTAGGAGATACGCAGTATTTT.

V and J are TRBV2 and TRBJ2-5; D remains unclear. The CDR3 contains 13 residues. V was shortened by 0 bases and J by 4 bases, with 6 bases between the two germline ends. Germline CDR1 SNHLY, CDR2 FYNNEI. CDR3 coding DNA: TGTGCCAGCAGTGAAGCAGGAGTAGAGACCCAGTACTTC. Translating it yields CASSEAGVETQYF.

The chain links TRBV2 to TRBJ2-3; perhaps TRBD2 as D (7 bases). This CDR3 contains 15 residues. CDR1 and CDR2 (germline): SNHLY, FYNNEI. Deletions cut 4 bases from V and 4 bases from J, with 15 bases between. The CDR3 is CASSVDRGGADTQYF. For the CDR3, the DNA is TGTGCCAGCAGTGTGGATAGGGGGGGAGCAGATACGCAGTATTTT.

The sample holds one count of this clone. The V call is TRBV18, the J call TRBJ2-1, with TRBD2 identical over 8 bases. CDR3 length: 14 amino acids. V gave up 4 bases and J gave up 4 bases; unmatched junction bases: 3. Germline V gene data show CDR1 as KGHSH and CDR2 as LQKENI. This CDR3 reads CASSQTSEYNEQFF. The CDR3 nucleotides are TGTGCCAGCTCACAGACTAGCGAATACAATGAGCAGTTCTTC.

The chain links TRBV30 to TRBJ2-3; TRBD2 matches at 12 bases. The CDR3 consists of 16 residues. After removal of 5 bases from V and 1 base from J, the junction contained 7 bases not matched to a gene. Germline V lookup: CDR1 GTSNPN, CDR2 SVGIG (reference sequence). In DNA, the CDR3 is TGTGCCTGGGGACTAGCGGGGTTCCCTGGCACAGATACGCAGTATTTT. The encoded protein is CAWGLAGFPGTDTQYF.

This clone is a singleton in its sample. The rearrangement links TRBV11-2 to TRBJ1-6; 7 positions agree with TRBD1. After removal of 4 bases from V and 7 bases from J, the junction contained 16 bases not matched to a gene. Germline lookup yields CDR1 SGHAT and CDR2 FQNNGV. CDR3 size: 18 residues. For the CDR3, the DNA is TGTGCCAGCAGCTCAGTCCGGGGACAGTACCGAAGAAATTCACCCCTCCACTTT. Translated: CASSSVRGQYRRNSPLHF.

This chain joins TRBV19 and TRBJ2-4, with TRBD2 as a possible D gene (5 bases). This CDR3 region has 15 residues. Germline assignment: CDR1 LNHDA and CDR2 SQIVND (reference sequence). Trimming left V 5 bases short and J 7 bases short, with 18 bases between. Here the CDR3 reads CASSPRPREGNIQYF. CDR3 nucleotide sequence: TGTGCCAGTAGTCCCCGTCCGAGGGAAGGGAACATTCAGTACTTC.

The chain combines TRBV7-9 with TRBJ1-2, with D perhaps matching TRBD1 (6 bases). The CDR3 sequence is 15 residues long. The germline V gene encodes CDR1 SEHNR and CDR2 FQNEAQ (reference sequence). V lost 4 bases to trimming and J lost 5 bases, with 17 bases between them. CDR3 sequence (DNA): TGTGCCAGCAGCTACCGCTGGCCCCAGGGGTATGGCTACACCTTC. Protein sequence: CASSYRWPQGYGYTF. The whole variable domain, remainder taken from reference TRBV7-9 and TRBJ1-2, is DTGVSQNPRHKITKRGQNVTFRCDPISEHNRLYWYRQTLGQGPEFLTYFQNEAQLEKSRLLSDRFSAERPKGSFSTLEIQRTEQGDSAMYLCASSYRWPQGYGYTFGSGTRLTVV.